The T cell receptor beta chain described here comes from a study of low-dose radiotherapy and immunotherapy resistance in tumors (dated by TCRdb to between 2021 and 2023). For the study in its entirety: Cohort 1 received 0.5 Gy per fraction every 2 weeks, with a prescribed total PTV dose of 6.5 Gy. Patients in Cohort 2 were given 1 Gy per fraction every two weeks, for a total of 13 Gy across 26 weeks. Patients were given nivolumab as a 240 mg flat dose every two weeks and ipilimumab at 1 mg/kg every six weeks, with both drugs delivered intravenously. Every two weeks, patients got intravenous cyclophosphamide at 200 mg/m2, given one day ahead of each radiation and immunotherapy administration. Aspirin 300 mg was taken orally once daily by patients for four cycles, starting on cycle 1 day 1. Trial participants were not randomized into treatment groups. Eight patients were included in the translational analysis, namely three from the first dose cohort plus the first five from the second dose cohort.

The table lists this clonotype with many counts. Its antigen remains unidentified. No qualities accompany the bases; no much larger clone lies one base away. The sample's time point label is to be understood as: before trial treatment. The donors took part in RACIN, a single-arm, phase I, dose-escalation trial that combined nivolumab, ipilimumab, aspirin, low-dose cyclophosphamide and low-dose radiotherapy. Patients with advanced, TIL-negative solid tumors were considered eligible. Sequenced on an Illumina HiSeq 2500. First-strand cDNA was synthesized with Superscript III and a set of TRAV- and TRBV-specific primers, covering both TCRalpha and TCRbeta chains. TCRs were amplified for about 20 PCR cycles with Phusion, using a constant-region primer paired with the adapter attached to the V primers. The isolated mRNA was amplified using the MessageAmp II aRNA Amplification Kit, with in vitro transcription performed for less than 20 hours at 37 degrees C. mRNA for TCR sequencing was isolated with the Dynabeads mRNA DIRECT Purification Kit. Indexed Illumina adapters were added in a second Phusion PCR of approximately 25 cycles, after which AMPure XP beads were used to purify the products. The published analysis was carried out like this. Custom Perl scripts were used to pool TCR sequences that encoded the same protein, to remove out-of-frame sequences, and to calculate the abundance of each clonotype. The analysis excluded TCR sequences that were supported by just one read. Among the metrics used to describe the repertoires were Shannon entropy, Gini index, clonality, richness, and the frequency of TCRs shared between repertoires. Through fastp at Q25 and MiXCR, TCRdb rebuilt clones from the public reads, retaining in-frame beta chains. Identical CDR3 protein sequences are pooled into one entry, listed with their most common genes and DNA. Here the V and J calls rest on TCRdb's processing, not on the authors' analysis. The table for this sample lists 70,000 to 90,000 distinct CDR3 sequences; roughly a sixth of them were counted only once. The top ten clonotypes cover over 2.5% of the sample.

This TCR was sampled from a male donor with prostate cancer. Sequencing was performed on PBMCs, taken before treatment.

The bases are TGTGCCAGCAGTTCCACAAGCCGGGGGGGCAGTGAGACCCAGTACTTC. This is translated as CASSSTSRGGSETQYF. In this chain, TRBV12-3 or TRBV12-4 is recombined with TRBJ2-5; 8 central bases correspond to TRBD2. Ends trimmed: V by 4 bases, J by 5 bases; bases unmatched to a gene: 12. The CDR3, cysteine through phenylalanine, is 16 amino acids long. The only DNA kept is the CDR3, 48 bases in frame from the first base.